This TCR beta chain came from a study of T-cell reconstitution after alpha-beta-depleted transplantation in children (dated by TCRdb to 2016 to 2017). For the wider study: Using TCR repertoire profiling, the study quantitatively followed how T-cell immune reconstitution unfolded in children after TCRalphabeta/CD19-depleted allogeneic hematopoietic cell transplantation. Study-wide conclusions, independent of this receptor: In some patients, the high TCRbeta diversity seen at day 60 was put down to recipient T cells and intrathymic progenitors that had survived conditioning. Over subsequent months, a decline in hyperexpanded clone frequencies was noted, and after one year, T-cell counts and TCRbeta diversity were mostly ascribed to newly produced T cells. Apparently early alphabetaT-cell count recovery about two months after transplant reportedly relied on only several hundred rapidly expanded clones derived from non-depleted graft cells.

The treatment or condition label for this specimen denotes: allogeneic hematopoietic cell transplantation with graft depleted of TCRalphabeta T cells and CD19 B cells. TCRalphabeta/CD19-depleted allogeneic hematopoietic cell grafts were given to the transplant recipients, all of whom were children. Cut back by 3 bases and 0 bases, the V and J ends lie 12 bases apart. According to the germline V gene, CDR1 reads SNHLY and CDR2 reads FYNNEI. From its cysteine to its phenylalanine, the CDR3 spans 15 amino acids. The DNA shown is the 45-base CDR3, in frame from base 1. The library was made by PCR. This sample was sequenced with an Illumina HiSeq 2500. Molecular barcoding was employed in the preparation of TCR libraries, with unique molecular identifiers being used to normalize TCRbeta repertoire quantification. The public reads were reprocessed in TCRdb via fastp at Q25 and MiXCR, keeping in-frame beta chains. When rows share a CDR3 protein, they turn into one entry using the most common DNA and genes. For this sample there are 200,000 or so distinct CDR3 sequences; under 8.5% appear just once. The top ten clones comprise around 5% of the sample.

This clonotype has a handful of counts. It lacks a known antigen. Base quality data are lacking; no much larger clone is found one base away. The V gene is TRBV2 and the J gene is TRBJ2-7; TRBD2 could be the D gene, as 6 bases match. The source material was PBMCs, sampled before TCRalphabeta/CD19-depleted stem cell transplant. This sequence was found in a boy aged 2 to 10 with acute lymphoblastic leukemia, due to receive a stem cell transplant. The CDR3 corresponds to CASSEPGLLSYEQYF. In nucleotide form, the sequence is TGTGCCAGCAGTGAGCCGGGACTTCTCTCCTACGAGCAGTACTTC.